The present entry profiles one T cell receptor (beta chain) with its context. What it binds is not known. Germline loops: CDR1 SGHAT, CDR2 FQNNGV. V lost 3 bases, J lost 0 bases, and 9 bases lay in between. The CDR3 covers 15 residues. Here immunoSEQ multiplex PCR was the method, and the copy in TCRdb shows in-frame clones only, minus some. Of roughly 11,000 clones in the sample, 84% are singletons; the top ten hold under 9.5%. This entry belongs to a study of tumor-infiltrating lymphocytes in localized non-small cell lung cancer. Study-level results: Tumors had more T cell infiltration than uninvolved lung, per TCRbeta sequencing and CD3 counts. Only some patients had TCR sequencing, depending on available tissue.

This clonotype originated in a human donor with non-small cell lung cancer. Sequencing was performed on lung tumor tissue. This rearrangement joins TRBV11-2 to TRBJ2-1; D gene ambiguous. The CDR3 spells CASSFLRSSYNEQFF. CDR3 nucleotides: TGTGCCAGCAGCTTTCTGAGAAGCTCCTACAATGAGCAGTTCTTC.